This T cell receptor (beta chain) was observed in a study of blood T cell repertoires in COVID-19. The wider study: Material from acute and convalescent COVID-19 was sourced from the United States, Italy and Spain. T cells, B-cell-depleted T cells, or PBMCs supplied cDNA or gDNA.

CDR3 length equals 16 residues. Germline values: CDR1 LGHNA, CDR2 YSLEER. V shed 0 bases, J shed 2 bases, and the junction held 4 bases outside the gene matches. In the original processing: Nucleated cell number was recorded as an estimate derived from reference gene primer amplification. Repertoires were generated with immunoSEQ multiplex PCR, while TCRdb's copy carries only in-frame clones and drops some. V and J calls and clone size are copied from that table; D and trimming were computed from the DNA. The table shows a few hundred thousand clones, with roughly nine tenths occurring only once. The sequencing input was peripheral blood. This TCR was recovered from a man aged 55 to 70 with acute or convalescent COVID-19. J is TRBJ2-1 and V is TRBV4-3, with TRBD2 matching over 7 bases. The CDR3 coding sequence is TGCGCCAGCAGCCAAGACTCTAGCGGAGCCTACAATGAGCAGTTCTTC. Encoded protein: CASSQDSSGAYNEQFF.